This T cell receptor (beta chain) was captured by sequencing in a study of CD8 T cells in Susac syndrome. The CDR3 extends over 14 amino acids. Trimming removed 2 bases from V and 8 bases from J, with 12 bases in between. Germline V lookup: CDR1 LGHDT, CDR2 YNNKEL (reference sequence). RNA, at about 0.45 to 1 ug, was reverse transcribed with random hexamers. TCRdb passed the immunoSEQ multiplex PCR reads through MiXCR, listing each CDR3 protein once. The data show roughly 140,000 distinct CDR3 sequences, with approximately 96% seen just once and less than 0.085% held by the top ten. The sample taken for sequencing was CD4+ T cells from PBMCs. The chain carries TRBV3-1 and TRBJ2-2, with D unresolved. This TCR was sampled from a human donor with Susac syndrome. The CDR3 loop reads CASSQQRGSGELFF. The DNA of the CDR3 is TGTGCCAGCAGCCAACAGAGAGGTTCAGGGGAGCTGTTTTTT.